This entry features one TCR beta chain sequence. Its antigen remains unknown. With V trimmed by 6 bases and J by 9 bases, 2 bases remained unmatched. This CDR3 has 13 amino acids. Germline V lookup: CDR1 MNHEY, CDR2 SVGAGI. Time point: blood 4 weeks post-SBRT, at nephrectomy. Specified treatment: 15 Gy SBRT to primary tumor, nephrectomy 4 weeks later. Nephrectomy followed 15 Gy stereotactic body radiation by 4 weeks. Radiation-treated patients gave blood at baseline, week 2 and week 4. The patient's renal cell carcinoma had clear cell pathology. The table came from immunoSEQ multiplex PCR; TCRdb's copy has only in-frame clones and leaves some out. The data show some 150,000 clones, 80% to 90% seen once. These data belong to a study of radiation and T cells in renal cell carcinoma. Study-wide findings and caveats: Top tumor clonotypes rose in blood 2 weeks post-radiation, then contracted.

This rearrangement joins TRBV6-5 to TRBJ2-1; TRBD2 matches 13 bases. Sequencing used blood, obtained from a patient whose treatment included radiotherapy and nephrectomy. The source of this sequence is a woman between 50 and 59 years old with renal cell carcinoma. The CDR3 sequence: CASRGLAGSEQFF. The CDR3 region has the DNA TGTGCCAGCAGGGGACTAGCGGGAAGTGAGCAGTTCTTC.